Shown below are 18 T cell receptor beta chains from a single sample sequenced in a study of T-cell memory formation after mild COVID-19. A single record per CDR3 protein comes from TCRdb applying MiXCR to the 5' RACE reads. The sample shows under 450,000 distinct CDR3 sequences, less than 25% of them seen only once. The specimen sequenced was PBMCs or a T cell subset sorted from them (not recorded which). The receptors originated from an adult woman who had mild COVID-19 (a few samples of this study predate the infection). Cell type and time point are not known.

This clonotype appeared a few times. The chain recombines TRBV20-1 with TRBJ2-5; 7 bases map to TRBD1. J gave up 1 base and V 0 bases, and 5 bases lay outside the gene matches. The CDR3 has 15 residues. Germline CDR1 and CDR2: DFQATT and SNEGSKA (reference sequence). The CDR3 nucleotides read TGCAGTGCTAGAGATTCGGGACAGCCCCAAGAGACCCAGTACTTC. Protein: CSARDSGQPQETQYF.

J is TRBJ1-1 and V is TRBV5-6, with D possibly TRBD1 on 6 matching bases. The CDR3 totals 15 residues. Per germline, CDR1 SGHDT and CDR2 YYEEEE. V lost 2 bases and J lost 4, with 15 bases in between. The CDR3 loop reads CASSFAQGGITEAFF. CDR3 DNA sequence: TGTGCCAGCAGCTTCGCACAGGGAGGGATCACTGAAGCTTTCTTT.

V gene TRBV20-1 combines with J gene TRBJ2-3, with a tentative D call TRBD2 (6 bases). The CDR3 covers 15 residues. The germline V gene encodes CDR1 DFQATT and CDR2 SNEGSKA (reference sequence). With 3 bases removed from V and 0 bases from J, the gap between germline ends came to 13 bases. CDR3 bases: TGCAGTGCTAGCGCCTTTAGCGGAAGCACAGATACGCAGTATTTT. This gives the protein CSASAFSGSTDTQYF.

V usage is TRBV20-1 and J usage is TRBJ2-1; 12 bases align to TRBD2. V was clipped by 1 base and J by 6 bases; unmatched bases: 7. This CDR3 has 16 amino acids. Per germline, CDR1 DFQATT and CDR2 SNEGSKA (reference sequence). In DNA, the CDR3 is TGCAGTGCTAGAGGCTCCACTAGCGGGAGGCCCAATGAGCAGTTCTTC. Protein product: CSARGSTSGRPNEQFF.

V usage is TRBV27 and J usage is TRBJ2-3; D is unclear. Germline V lookup: CDR1 MNHEY, CDR2 SMNVEV (reference sequence). The CDR3 extends over 14 amino acids. Between the trimmed V and J ends, which lost 6 bases and 8 bases, there was a span of 18 bases. CDR3 coding DNA: TGTGCCAGCAGGGCCCTTCCGACGGGTGGTACGCAGTATTTT. Translated, it gives CASRALPTGGTQYF.

The chain has TRBV9 and TRBJ2-2, with D uncertain. Trimming shortened V by 4 bases and J by 8 bases, and 15 bases separated the two germline ends. Germline V CDR1 and CDR2: SGDLS, YYNGEE. CDR3 size: 14 residues. CDR3 nucleotides: TGTGCCAGCAGCTTTTCCGGGCCGACAGGGGAGCTGTTTTTT. Protein: CASSFSGPTGELFF. Supplemented by reference TRBV9 and TRBJ2-2, the full variable domain reads DSGVTQTPKHLITATGQRVTLRCSPRSGDLSVYWYQQSLDQGLQFLIQYYNGEERAKGNILERFSAQQFPDLHSELNLSSLELGDSALYFCASSFSGPTGELFFGEGSRLTVL.

V usage is TRBV6-5 and J usage is TRBJ2-5, with 7 bases that match TRBD1. The CDR3 has 14 residues. Trimming took 6 bases from V and 0 from J; bases not matched to a gene: 4. CDR1 is MNHEY, CDR2 SVGAGI, per germline. CDR3 in amino acids: CASRPGQYQETQYF. The DNA for the CDR3 is TGTGCCAGCAGACCGGGACAGTACCAAGAGACCCAGTACTTC.

This clonotype was seen more than once but under ten times. The chain has TRBV27 and TRBJ2-5; 8 bases line up with TRBD2. The CDR3 is 16 residues long. The ends lost 6 bases at V and 2 bases at J; junction bases unmatched: 11. Per germline, CDR1 MNHEY and CDR2 SMNVEV (reference sequence). CDR3 nucleotides: TGTGCCAGCAGCCCAGCCGGGGGGGCGCTTCAAGAGACCCAGTACTTC. Encoded protein: CASSPAGGALQETQYF.

The V and J genes are TRBV2 and TRBJ1-2; unclear D gene. The CDR3 totals 14 residues. CDR1 is SNHLY and CDR2 is FYNNEI in the germline V gene. V lost 1 base, J lost 4 bases, and 10 bases lay in between. CDR3 bases: TGTGCCAGCAGTGAAGGGCGGGAGGGCTATGGCTACACCTTC. Protein product: CASSEGREGYGYTF.

This clonotype was counted between two and nine times. This CDR3 reads CASSQESYNEQFF. The CDR3 nucleotides read TGTGCCAGCAGCCAAGAGTCCTACAATGAGCAGTTCTTC. The chain uses TRBV4-2 and TRBJ2-1; no firm D call. Germline V gene data show CDR1 as LGHNA and CDR2 as YNFKEQ. V lost 0 bases to trimming and J lost 1 base, with 1 base between them. CDR3 length: 13 residues.

The chain has TRBV5-1 and TRBJ2-1; tentatively, D is TRBD2 (5 bases). V lost 1 base, J lost 2 bases, and 16 bases lay in between. Per germline, CDR1 SGHRS and CDR2 YFSETQ. This CDR3 region has 17 residues. The DNA of the CDR3 is TGCGCCAGCAGCTTGAGTCTCGGGGAATTAACCTACAATGAGCAGTTCTTC. Amino acid sequence: CASSLSLGELTYNEQFF.

This clonotype was observed a handful of times. The gene calls are TRBV6-5 and TRBJ2-6; no reliable D call. The CDR3 runs to 16 residues. Germline CDR1 MNHEY, CDR2 SVGAGI. V was trimmed by 2 bases and J by 0 bases, leaving 8 bases between them. The CDR3 DNA reads TGTGCCAGCAGTTACACATTAAGCTCTGGGGCCAACGTCCTGACTTTC. It encodes CASSYTLSSGANVLTF.

This clonotype was picked up a small number of times. The genes are TRBV4-3 and TRBJ2-7; 12 bases map to TRBD2. The CDR3 is 17 residues long. V shed 0 bases and J 5 bases; nucleotides not matched to a gene: 8. Germline V CDR1 and CDR2: LGHNA, YSLEER. For the CDR3, the DNA is TGCGCCAGCAGCCAAGACGTCCTAGCGGGAGGGCAGAACGAGCAGTACTTC. Amino acid sequence: CASSQDVLAGGQNEQYF.

V and J are TRBV24-1 and TRBJ2-1; perhaps TRBD1 as D (5 bases). CDR1 is KGHDR, CDR2 SFDVKD, per germline. The V and J ends lost 4 bases and 0 bases respectively, with 9 bases between them. The CDR3 totals 15 residues. The CDR3 region is CATSDQGNSYNEQFF. The CDR3 DNA reads as TGTGCCACCAGTGACCAGGGAAACTCCTACAATGAGCAGTTCTTC.

This sequence joins TRBV15 and TRBJ2-1, with D perhaps TRBD2 (6 bases). Trimming took off 1 base at V and 5 bases at J, with 15 bases between the two ends. Germline assignment: CDR1 LNHNV and CDR2 YYDKDF (reference sequence). This CDR3 has 16 amino acids. The CDR3 loop reads CATSRGRREVHNEQFF. The CDR3 DNA reads TGTGCCACCAGCAGAGGTCGGAGGGAGGTTCACAATGAGCAGTTCTTC.

This chain connects TRBV7-9 to TRBJ2-3; D is unresolved. CDR3 length: 14 amino acids. CDR1 and CDR2 (germline): SEHNR, FQNEAQ (reference sequence). Between the trimmed V and J ends, which lost 4 bases and 9 bases, there was a span of 17 bases. CDR3 loop: CASSCCALGETQYF. The CDR3 DNA sequence: TGTGCCAGCAGCTGTTGCGCCTTAGGTGAGACGCAGTATTTT.

This chain links TRBV25-1 with TRBJ2-7; 8 bases map to TRBD2. The germline V gene encodes CDR1 MGHDK and CDR2 SYGVNS. This CDR3 is built from 13 residues. J was trimmed by 9 bases and V by 7 bases; bases with no gene match: 11. CDR3 protein: CASTLAGSSGQYF. The CDR3 DNA is TGTGCCAGCACTCTAGCGGGCTCGTCTGGGCAGTACTTC.

This clonotype was seen a handful of times. V and J are TRBV12-3 or TRBV12-4 and TRBJ2-7, with 7 bases fitting TRBD1. J lost 0 bases, V lost 8 bases, and 10 bases had no gene match. The CDR3 loop spans 15 amino acids. Written as DNA, the CDR3 is TGTGCCAGCCAGGACCGGGACAGCTTCTCCTACGAGCAGTACTTC. This encodes CASQDRDSFSYEQYF.